What follows describes a single T cell receptor (beta chain). It lacks a known antigen. Per-nucleotide qualities are absent, and no much larger clonotype sits a single base away. The CDR3 contains 15 residues, cysteine and phenylalanine counted. The kept DNA is CDR3 alone, 45 bases in frame from the first base. Taken from the germline V gene, the CDR1 and CDR2 loops are SGHVS and FNYEAQ. V has 1 base trimmed and J has 5 bases trimmed; junction bases matching no gene number 5. The method was the immunoSEQ multiplex PCR assay. For most patients, genomic DNA was isolated with the Qiagen DNeasy Blood and Tissue Kit and shipped frozen to Adaptive Biotechnologies for TCR sequencing. High-throughput TCR-beta CDR3 sequencing of genomic DNA from most patients was performed by Adaptive Biotechnologies. Concerning the study's data processing: Adaptive's ImmunoSEQ software was the source of the TCR sequencing data for roughly 19 patients, while a few other patients were processed with MiXCR and VDJtools. CD4 versus CD8 sorting errors were corrected by removing sequences found in both subsets at a frequency ratio below 5:1. CDR3 nucleotide sequences shared by donor and recipient were removed because the origin of these sequences could not be assigned. Alloreactive clones required at least 2-fold expansion over unstimulated cells and minimum CFSE-low frequency of 0.002% (template counts) or 0.001% (read counts). Clones were considered mappable if detected in sequenced pre-transplant spleen, lymph node, or MLR CFSE-low populations of the donor or recipient. Cumulative frequency of alloreactive clones was calculated as a percentage of all sequences weighted by copy number. TCRdb took this table from immuneACCESS and kept in-frame rearrangements with V and J called. Such tables lack part of the clones; where checked against another copy, unresolved V genes explain under half of the gap, and the rest is unexplained. V, J and clone size were drawn from that table, and D and trimming were deduced from the DNA. The sample yields fewer than 85,000 clones; over 70% were counted once. 0.39% of the sample comes from the top ten.

The time point tag for this specimen amounts to: cells obtained before transplantation from donor or recipient. CD3+CD4+ and CD3+CD8+ populations were FACS-sorted from unstimulated pre-transplant donor and recipient cells taken from spleen or lymph nodes. This specimen comes from a study of graft-versus-host responses after intestinal transplantation (dated by TCRdb to about 2021). A note on the overall study: The transplants that recipients got were multivisceral, liver-intestinal, or isolated intestinal. Every recipient was given anti-thymocyte globulin induction, then maintenance tacrolimus and steroids for approximately 3 years. Bulk TCR-beta CDR3 sequencing was used to track graft-versus-host and host-versus-graft alloreactive T cell clones in the graft, circulation and bone marrow after intestinal transplantation. Alloreactive clones were identified by sequencing pre-transplant mixed lymphocyte reaction products and comparing them with unstimulated pre-transplant donor and recipient T cells. The cohort enrolled about two dozen intestinal transplant recipients including one retransplant, and a few patients lacking pretransplant specimens were excluded. Donor T cell macrochimerism was defined as a peak of at least 4% donor T cells among recipient peripheral blood mononuclear cells. Instead of going to the commercial service, samples from three later patients were sequenced in-house on an Illumina MiSeq and processed with MiXCR.

Broader findings and caveats from the paper: GvH clones were detected in recipient bone marrow, and some appeared earlier in ileal mucosa or blood, consistent with an intestinal mucosal origin. Conclusions were limited by the relatively low number and heterogeneity of intestinal transplant patients. In patients with donor T cell macrochimerism, the allografts had high GvH to HvG T cell clonal ratios. Peak levels of circulating GvH clones were associated with declines in HvG clones early after transplant.

The chain employs TRBV7-6 and TRBJ2-1, with 7 bases matching TRBD2. The receptor's source is a human donor who was the organ donor for an intestinal transplant. Sample: unstimulated CD4+ T cells sorted from spleen or lymph node cells, taken before transplant. The DNA is TGTGCCAGCAGCTTAGGCCTAGCGGTTAACAATGAGCAGTTCTTC. It is translated as CASSLGLAVNNEQFF.